Listed below are T cell receptor beta chains from one sample, sequenced in a study of blood T cell repertoires in COVID-19. Assay: immunoSEQ multiplex PCR; the TCRdb copy retains only in-frame clones and omits some. The repertoire includes 25,000 to 30,000 clones, about 80% of them detected once, and almost 25% sits in the top ten. Sequencing was carried out using peripheral blood. These receptors came from a human donor in a cohort sampled during active COVID-19. CDR3s include the opening cysteine and the closing phenylalanine or tryptophan. The D gene is left open where the match is weak. Clone size, where shown, is once, few, many, or a class for clones that have expanded.

v_gene: TRBV5-1; d_gene: -; abundance: few; j_gene: TRBJ2-2; CDR3aa: CASSLQGTNTGELFF; CDR3nt: TGCGCCAGCAGCTTACAGGGTACGAACACCGGGGAGCTGTTTTTT
v_gene: TRBV11-3; d_gene: -; abundance: -; j_gene: TRBJ2-3; CDR3aa: CASSTGTGTDTQYF; CDR3nt: TGTGCCAGCAGCACCGGGACTGGCACAGATACGCAGTATTTT
v_gene: TRBV11-3; d_gene: TRBD1; abundance: -; j_gene: TRBJ2-5; CDR3aa: CASSFQGDFETQYF; CDR3nt: TGTGCCAGCAGCTTCCAGGGGGATTTTGAGACCCAGTACTTC
v_gene: TRBV3-1/TRBV3-2; d_gene: -; abundance: -; j_gene: TRBJ1-1; CDR3aa: CASSPNRDGITEAFF; CDR3nt: TGTGCCAGCAGCCCTAACAGGGACGGGATCACTGAAGCTTTCTTT
v_gene: TRBV13; d_gene: TRBD2; abundance: -; j_gene: TRBJ2-1; CDR3aa: CASSFMTSGSGEQFF; CDR3nt: TGTGCCAGCAGCTTTATGACTAGCGGGAGTGGTGAGCAGTTCTTC
v_gene: TRBV19; d_gene: TRBD1; abundance: -; j_gene: TRBJ2-1; CDR3aa: CASKGDRGYNEQFF; CDR3nt: TGTGCCAGTAAAGGGGACAGGGGGTACAATGAGCAGTTCTTC
v_gene: TRBV5-5; d_gene: -; abundance: -; j_gene: TRBJ1-4; CDR3aa: CASSTGRPATNEKLFF; CDR3nt: TGTGCCAGCAGTACAGGGCGGCCTGCAACTAATGAAAAACTGTTTTTT
v_gene: TRBV11-2; d_gene: -; abundance: -; j_gene: TRBJ1-1; CDR3aa: CASSLVEGTEAFF; CDR3nt: TGTGCCAGCAGCTTAGTCGAGGGTACTGAAGCTTTCTTT
v_gene: TRBV30; d_gene: -; abundance: -; j_gene: TRBJ2-1; CDR3aa: CAWNMGAREQFF; CDR3nt: TGTGCCTGGAACATGGGGGCAAGGGAGCAGTTCTTC
v_gene: TRBV19; d_gene: TRBD2; abundance: -; j_gene: TRBJ2-5; CDR3aa: CASSPLTSGQETQYF; CDR3nt: TGTGCCAGTAGTCCCCTGACTAGCGGGCAAGAGACCCAGTACTTC
v_gene: TRBV4-1; d_gene: -; abundance: once; j_gene: TRBJ2-7; CDR3aa: CASSPQASEIYEQYF; CDR3nt: TGCGCCAGCAGCCCCCAGGCTAGCGAGATTTACGAGCAGTACTTC
v_gene: TRBV9; d_gene: -; abundance: -; j_gene: TRBJ1-2; CDR3aa: CASSVGQGLRGYTF; CDR3nt: TGTGCCAGCAGCGTAGGGCAGGGCCTGCGGGGCTACACCTTC
v_gene: TRBV6-5; d_gene: -; abundance: once; j_gene: TRBJ1-5; CDR3aa: CASRSLLNQPQHF; CDR3nt: TGTGCCAGCAGATCACTGCTCAATCAGCCCCAGCATTTT
v_gene: TRBV6-4; d_gene: -; abundance: -; j_gene: TRBJ1-1; CDR3aa: CASSAQINTEAFF; CDR3nt: TGTGCCAGCAGTGCCCAGATAAACACTGAAGCTTTCTTT
v_gene: TRBV5-6; d_gene: -; abundance: few; j_gene: TRBJ2-2; CDR3aa: CASSFGALAGELFF; CDR3nt: TGTGCCAGCAGCTTTGGAGCCTTAGCCGGGGAGCTGTTTTTT
v_gene: TRBV28; d_gene: -; abundance: -; j_gene: TRBJ1-6; CDR3aa: CASSLETAVNSPLHF; CDR3nt: TGTGCCAGCAGTTTAGAGACAGCTGTTAATTCACCCCTCCACTTT